The clone carrying this TCR beta chain occurred a few times. Its antigen is unidentified. The entry originates in a study of post-analysis software for immune sequencing data. Study-level findings and limits: Patients used about five TRBV segments, including TRBV5-6, TRBV5-1 and TRBV20-1, more often than controls. In multiple sclerosis, normalized Chao1 diversity was significantly below that of controls.

Unique molecular identifiers were built into the TCR beta cDNA libraries. One entry per CDR3 protein, called by TCRdb with MiXCR from the PCR reads. In the table there are some 690,000 distinct CDR3 sequences, around 27% of which are singletons. The CDR3 runs 13 residues. The V and J ends lost 4 bases and 6 bases respectively, with 10 bases between them. Germline CDR1 SGHTA, CDR2 FQGNSA. The chain links TRBV7-2 to TRBJ2-1; maybe TRBD2 (5 bases). This TCR was sampled from a girl aged 5-17 years with multiple sclerosis. The sample was blood. The chain's CDR3 is CASSSNAGNEQFF. Written as DNA, the CDR3 is TGTGCCAGCAGCTCCAATGCGGGCAATGAGCAGTTCTTC.